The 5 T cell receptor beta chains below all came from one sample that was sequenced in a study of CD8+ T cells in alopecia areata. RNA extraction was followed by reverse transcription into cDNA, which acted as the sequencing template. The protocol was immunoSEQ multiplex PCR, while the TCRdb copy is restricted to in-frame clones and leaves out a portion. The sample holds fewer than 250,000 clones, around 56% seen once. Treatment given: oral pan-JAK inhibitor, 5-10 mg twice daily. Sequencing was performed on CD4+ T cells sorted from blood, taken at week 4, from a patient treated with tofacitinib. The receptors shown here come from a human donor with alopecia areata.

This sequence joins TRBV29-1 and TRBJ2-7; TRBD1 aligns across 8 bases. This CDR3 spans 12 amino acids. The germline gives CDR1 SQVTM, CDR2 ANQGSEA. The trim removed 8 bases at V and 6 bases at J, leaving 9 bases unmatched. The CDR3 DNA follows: TGCAGCACTAAGACAGGGGCCTCCGAGCAGTACTTC. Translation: CSTKTGASEQYF.

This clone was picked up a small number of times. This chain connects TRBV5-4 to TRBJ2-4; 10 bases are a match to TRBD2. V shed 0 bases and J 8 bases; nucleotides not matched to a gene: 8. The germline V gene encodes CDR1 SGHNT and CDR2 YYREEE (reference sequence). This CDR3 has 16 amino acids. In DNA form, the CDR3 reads TGTGCCAGCAGCTTGGTATCTAGCGGGAGAGTGGACATTCAGTACTTC. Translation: CASSLVSSGRVDIQYF.

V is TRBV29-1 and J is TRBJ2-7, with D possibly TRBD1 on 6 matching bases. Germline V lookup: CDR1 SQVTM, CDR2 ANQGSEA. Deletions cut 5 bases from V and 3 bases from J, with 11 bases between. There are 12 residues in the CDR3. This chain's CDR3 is CSVREGVYEQYF. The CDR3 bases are TGCAGCGTTAGAGAGGGGGTCTACGAGCAGTACTTC.

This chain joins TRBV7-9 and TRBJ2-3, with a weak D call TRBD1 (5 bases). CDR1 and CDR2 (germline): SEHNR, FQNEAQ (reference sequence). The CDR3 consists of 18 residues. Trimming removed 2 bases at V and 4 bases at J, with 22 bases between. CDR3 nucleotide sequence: TGTGCCAGCAGCTTACTTTCAGGGAACAGTCCACGGGCAGATACGCAGTATTTT. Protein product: CASSLLSGNSPRADTQYF.

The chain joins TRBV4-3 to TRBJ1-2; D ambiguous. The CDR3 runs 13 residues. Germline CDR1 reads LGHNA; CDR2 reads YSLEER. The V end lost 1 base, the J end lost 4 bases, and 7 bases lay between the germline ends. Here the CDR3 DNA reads TGCGCCAGCAGCCAAGGGGTCCTCTATGGCTACACCTTC. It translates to CASSQGVLYGYTF.